Below are 26 T cell receptor beta chains sequenced from a single sample in a study of blood T cell repertoires in COVID-19. TCRdb's table, derived via immunoSEQ multiplex PCR, lists solely in-frame clones and lacks some. The table records 130,000 to 150,000 clones, about nine tenths of them present only once. Sample: PBMCs or T cells enriched from blood (not recorded which). The receptors originated from a man between 60 and 75 years old who had recovered from COVID-19.

The V call is TRBV18, the J call TRBJ2-1; the D is unclear. V lost 3 bases and J 7 bases, leaving 13 bases between the germline ends. This CDR3 is built from 14 residues. Germline CDR1 and CDR2: KGHSH and LQKENI. The CDR3 DNA reads as TGTGCCAGCTCACCTCTCCCGCAGGTAAATGAGCAGTTCTTC. This sequence encodes CASSPLPQVNEQFF.

The chain has TRBV3-1 (or the pseudogene TRBV3-2) and TRBJ2-7, with 9 bases matching TRBD2. This CDR3 region has 16 residues. Trimming cost V 4 bases and J 5 bases; bases outside gene matches: 12. CDR1 LGHDT and CDR2 YNNKEL come from the germline V gene (reference sequence). The CDR3 DNA follows: TGTGCCAGCAGCCCGAGACTAGCGGCAAGCACCCACGAGCAGTACTTC. Translation gives CASSPRLAASTHEQYF.

This clone was recorded once. This chain joins TRBV6-5 and TRBJ1-2, with 8 bases identical to TRBD1. The CDR3 runs to 14 residues. V lost 5 bases and J lost 6; bases outside the gene matches: 8. Per the germline V gene, CDR1 is MNHEY and CDR2 is SVGAGI. The CDR3, as DNA: TGTGCCAGCAGTAGACAGGGGTTTTGGGATGGCTACACCTTC. Translation gives CASSRQGFWDGYTF.

The V call is TRBV28, the J call TRBJ2-7, with 10 bases fitting TRBD1. V was pared by 7 bases and J by 7 bases, with 13 bases of the junction left unmatched. The germline gives CDR1 MDHEN, CDR2 SYDVKM. The CDR3 has 15 amino acids. The CDR3 DNA reads as TGTGCCAGCAATCCTAGAGGGGGACAGGGGAGGGAGCAGTACTTC. Protein product: CASNPRGGQGREQYF.

The V and J genes are TRBV5-5 and TRBJ2-7; possible D gene TRBD2, 5 bases. Germline-derived CDR1 and CDR2 are SGHKS and YYEKEE (reference sequence). This CDR3 has 14 residues. The V end lost 4 bases, the J end lost 1 base, and 12 bases lay between the germline ends. The CDR3 DNA reads as TGTGCCAGCAGCCGAGGGTTCAGATCCTACGAGCAGTACTTC. It codes for CASSRGFRSYEQYF.

This clone has a handful of counts. The chain combines TRBV28 with TRBJ1-2, with D hard to call. The CDR3 consists of 10 residues. Trimming left V 4 bases short and J 10 bases short, with 7 bases between. Germline-derived CDR1 and CDR2 are MDHEN and SYDVKM. In DNA form, the CDR3 reads TGTGCCAGCAGTTCCCGGGACTACACCTTC. This encodes CASSSRDYTF.

The J gene is TRBJ2-1, the V gene TRBV7-2; 12 bases match TRBD1. The CDR3 consists of 13 residues. In germline, CDR1 is SGHTA, CDR2 FQGNSA. The ends lost 7 bases at V and 10 bases at J; junction bases unmatched: 5. CDR3 protein: CASIRDRGLEQFF. In DNA, the CDR3 is TGTGCCAGCATTAGGGACAGGGGGCTCGAGCAGTTCTTC.

This sequence joins TRBV28 and TRBJ1-6, with D unresolved. Germline assignment: CDR1 MDHEN and CDR2 SYDVKM. The ends were cut back, 6 bases at V and 7 bases at J, with 13 bases in the middle. This CDR3 is 14 amino acids long. In DNA, the CDR3 is TGTGCCAGCAGCCTATCCGGGATCAATTCACCCCTCCACTTT. Translated: CASSLSGINSPLHF.

This clone was counted a single time. CDR3 DNA sequence: TGTGCCAGCAGTTACTCGGAGAGCTCCTACAATGAGCAGTTCTTC. It codes for CASSYSESSYNEQFF. The rearrangement joins TRBV6-5 to TRBJ2-1; D is uncertain. Germline V gene sequence: CDR1 MNHEY, CDR2 SVGAGI. Trimming left V 0 bases short and J 0 bases short, with 6 bases between. The CDR3 runs 15 residues.

This chain connects TRBV15 to TRBJ1-1; D remains unclear. CDR3 length: 15 amino acids. Trimming took off 3 bases at V and 4 bases at J, with 15 bases between the two ends. The germline V gene encodes CDR1 LNHNV and CDR2 YYDKDF (reference sequence). The CDR3 sequence is CATSRGEGRRTEAFF. CDR3 coding DNA: TGTGCCACCAGCAGGGGAGAGGGTCGGCGCACTGAAGCTTTCTTT.

This clone was picked up one time. J is TRBJ1-3 and V is TRBV7-9, with 10 bases that match TRBD1. In germline, CDR1 is SEHNR, CDR2 FQNEAQ (reference sequence). The trim removed 6 bases at V and 1 base at J, leaving 6 bases unmatched. This CDR3 contains 16 residues. CDR3 in amino acids: CASRKAGQGSGNTIYF. The CDR3, as DNA: TGTGCCAGCAGAAAAGCGGGACAGGGGTCTGGAAACACCATATATTTT.

The chain employs TRBV19 and TRBJ1-2; 9 bases match TRBD1. CDR3 length: 14 residues. CDR1 is LNHDA, CDR2 SQIVND, per germline (reference sequence). The J segment lost 12 bases and the V segment lost 0 bases, leaving 8 bases of the junction unmatched. The CDR3 is CASSIDWTGDGNTF. The CDR3 DNA is TGTGCCAGTAGTATAGATTGGACAGGGGATGGTAACACCTTC.

This chain connects TRBV4-2 to TRBJ1-4, with a tentative D call TRBD1 (6 bases). V was trimmed by 5 bases and J by 6 bases, leaving 16 bases between them. CDR1 is LGHNA, CDR2 YNFKEQ, per germline. CDR3 size: 15 residues. The CDR3 sequence: CASSYRPEGDEKLFF. CDR3 nucleotide sequence: TGTGCCAGCAGCTACCGACCCGAGGGGGATGAAAAACTGTTTTTT.

The V and J genes are TRBV3-1 (or the pseudogene TRBV3-2) and TRBJ2-3, with D perhaps TRBD1 (5 bases). The CDR3 sequence is 14 residues long. The V gene lost 3 bases and the J gene lost 1 base, with 8 bases spanning the gap. Germline V CDR1 and CDR2: LGHDT, YNNKEL (reference sequence). The CDR3 sequence is CASSHQGGTDTQYF. CDR3 DNA: TGTGCCAGCAGCCACCAGGGCGGCACAGATACGCAGTATTTT.

This clone was counted between two and nine times. The V and J genes are TRBV6-1 and TRBJ1-2; 7 bases align to TRBD1. The J segment lost 5 bases and the V segment lost 3 bases, leaving 9 bases of the junction unmatched. This CDR3 contains 15 residues. Germline CDR1 MNHNS, CDR2 SASEGT. The CDR3 here is CASSDLETGPYGYTF. In DNA form, the CDR3 reads TGTGCCAGCAGTGATCTCGAGACAGGGCCTTATGGCTACACCTTC.

The chain employs TRBV6-5 and TRBJ1-5, with TRBD1 identical over 9 bases. The CDR3 is 14 amino acids. The V and J ends lost 4 bases and 5 bases, in that order; junction bases with no gene match: 3. The V gene's germline CDR1 is MNHEY and CDR2 SVGAGI. CDR3 bases: TGTGCCAGCAGTTCGGGACAGGGCTATCAGCCCCAGCATTTT. This gives the protein CASSSGQGYQPQHF.

The chain couples TRBV6-6 to TRBJ1-3; the match to TRBD1 covers 12 bases. The V and J ends lost 5 bases and 4 bases, in that order; junction bases with no gene match: 6. Germline CDR1 and CDR2: MNHNY and SVGAGI (reference sequence). This CDR3 is 16 amino acids long. CDR3 DNA sequence: TGTGCCAGCAGTCGAGGGACAGGGGGCTCGGGAAACACCATATATTTT. This sequence encodes CASSRGTGGSGNTIYF.

The chain employs TRBV10-3 and TRBJ2-3; TRBD2 might be the D (6 bases). This CDR3 comprises 18 residues. Germline V gives CDR1 ENHRY, CDR2 SYGVKD. V lost 2 bases to trimming and J lost 0 bases, with 18 bases between them. CDR3 in DNA: TGTGCCATCAGTGAGAGCTGGTCGGCGGGACTGAGCACAGATACGCAGTATTTT. It is translated as CAISESWSAGLSTDTQYF.

The chain has TRBV18 and TRBJ2-5, with a weak D call TRBD2 (5 bases). Per the germline V gene, CDR1 is KGHSH and CDR2 is LQKENI. V was pared by 0 bases and J by 3 bases, with 11 bases between. CDR3 length: 15 amino acids. The CDR3 bases are TGTGCCAGCTCACCACCTCAACCGACTAAAGAGACCCAGTACTTC. Its protein is CASSPPQPTKETQYF.

This chain joins TRBV12-3 or TRBV12-4 and TRBJ1-2; 7 nucleotides align to TRBD1. Unmatched junction bases numbered 6, after V lost 6 bases and J lost 8 bases. CDR3 length: 12 residues. CDR3: CASRTGPGGYTF. The CDR3 bases are TGTGCCAGCAGGACAGGGCCTGGGGGCTACACCTTC.

The chain carries TRBV16 and TRBJ2-3; D gene ambiguous. With 0 bases removed from V and 8 bases from J, the gap between germline ends came to 9 bases. CDR1 KGHSY and CDR2 FQNENV come from the germline V gene. The CDR3 extends over 13 amino acids. CDR3 coding DNA: TGTGCCAGCAGCCAATCGGCCAGAGGTACGCAGTATTTT. Translation: CASSQSARGTQYF.

This clone was recorded only once. The chain recombines TRBV10-2 with TRBJ2-1, with D perhaps TRBD1 (6 bases). Trimming took off 6 bases at V and 5 bases at J, with 11 bases between the two ends. The CDR3 sequence is 13 residues long. The germline V gene has CDR1 WSHSY and CDR2 SAAADI. CDR3 DNA: TGCGCCAGCAGCCGCGGACAGCACAATGAGCAGTTCTTC. It is translated as CASSRGQHNEQFF.

This chain connects TRBV7-2 to TRBJ2-1; 12 nucleotides align to TRBD2. The length of the CDR3 is 15 residues. From germline, CDR1 is SGHTA and CDR2 FQGNSA. With V trimmed by 5 bases and J by 8 bases, 7 bases remained unmatched. The CDR3 sequence is CASSLTSGSWDEQFF. Written as DNA, the CDR3 is TGTGCCAGCAGCCTGACTAGCGGGAGTTGGGATGAGCAGTTCTTC.

CDR3 nucleotides: TGTGCCAGCAGTTTCTCACAGGGCTATGGCTACACCTTC. This codes for CASSFSQGYGYTF. This sequence joins TRBV28 and TRBJ1-2; TRBD1 might be the D (6 bases). Deletions cut 3 bases from V and 4 bases from J, with 9 bases between. CDR1 is MDHEN and CDR2 is SYDVKM in the germline V gene. The CDR3 covers 13 residues.

This rearrangement joins TRBV28 to TRBJ2-6; D is possibly TRBD2 (6 bases). The germline CDR1 and CDR2 sequences are MDHEN and SYDVKM. Trimming removed 7 bases from V and 2 bases from J, with 18 bases in between. This CDR3 has 17 amino acids. The CDR3 loop reads CASTYRARRAGANVLTF. In DNA form, the CDR3 reads TGTGCCAGCACTTATAGGGCTCGGAGGGCTGGGGCCAACGTCCTGACTTTC.

The chain uses TRBV28 and TRBJ2-2; no definite D call. CDR1 and CDR2 from the germline V gene are MDHEN and SYDVKM. This CDR3 region has 15 residues. The ends were cut back, 3 bases at V and 5 bases at J, with 13 bases in the middle. The CDR3 reads CASSLVRVGTGELFF. The CDR3 DNA reads TGTGCCAGCAGTTTGGTCCGGGTCGGGACCGGGGAGCTGTTTTTT. The full variable domain, its missing parts supplied by reference TRBV28 and TRBJ2-2, is DVKVTQSSRYLVKRTGEKVFLECVQDMDHENMFWYRQDPGLGLRLIYFSYDVKMKEKGDIPEGYSVSREKKERFSLILESASTNQTSMYLCASSLVRVGTGELFFGEGSRLTVL.